A selection of T cell receptor beta chains follows, all from one sample in a study of shared T cell receptors in the human thymus. Assay used: immunoSEQ multiplex PCR; TCRdb lists only in-frame clones, some missing. The sample has hundreds of thousands of clones; roughly 90% are singletons. This same sample was also taken into another study, of human thymus T cells.

The specimen sequenced was thymocytes. These receptors came from a boy less than two years old with a congenital heart defect. The CDR3 runs from the conserved cysteine through the conserved F or W. Each record gives: V gene, D gene, clone size, J gene, CDR3 DNA, CDR3 protein. D genes are given only for firm matches. Clone size is not always given. Where it is, it says once, few, many or a class for expanded clones.

TRBV12-5	.	.	TRBJ2-7	TGTGCTAGTGGTCCCGAGTGGGACACTCACTACGAGCAGTACTTC	CASGPEWDTHYEQYF
TRBV6-5	.	.	TRBJ1-2	TGTGCCAGCAGTAACCAGGGCAACTATGGCTACACCTTC	CASSNQGNYGYTF
TRBV30	.	few	TRBJ1-1	TGTGCCTGGAGTGAAGCCTCGGGGATAAACACTGAAGCTTTCTTT	CAWSEASGINTEAFF
TRBV27	TRBD1	.	TRBJ2-7	TGTGCCACCTCCGGACAGGTTCCTTACGAGCAGTACTTC	CATSGQVPYEQYF
TRBV27	.	.	TRBJ1-5	TGTGCCAGCGGTTGGGCGATCAATCAGCCCCAGCATTTT	CASGWAINQPQHF
TRBV6-5	.	.	TRBJ1-1	TGTGCCAGCAGCCTCACAGGGAACACTGAAGCTTTCTTT	CASSLTGNTEAFF
TRBV6-1	.	.	TRBJ2-5	TGTGCCAGCAATAATTACAGGTTTAAGGAGACCCAGTACTTC	CASNNYRFKETQYF
TRBV4-3	.	.	TRBJ2-7	TGCGCCAGCAGCCAAGCCGTGCAGGTCTCCTACGAGCAGTACTTC	CASSQAVQVSYEQYF
TRBV4-1	TRBD2	.	TRBJ2-1	TGCGCCAGCAGCCAAGATAGTGGTAGCGGGACCGTTGAGCAGTTCTTC	CASSQDSGSGTVEQFF
TRBV12-5	TRBD2	.	TRBJ2-1	TGTGCTAGTGGTTTGGTACACGTTCGAGGACTAGCGGGAGACAGCTCCTACAATGAGCAGTTCTTC	CASGLVHVRGLAGDSSYNEQFF
TRBV2	.	.	TRBJ2-5	TGTGCCAGCAGTGAAAGGGTCGGGACATTTCAAGAGACCCAGTACTTC	CASSERVGTFQETQYF
TRBV30	.	.	TRBJ2-7	TGTGCCTGGACGAAGGGGGAGCCAGGGGGAGGCTACGAGCAGTACTTC	CAWTKGEPGGGYEQYF
TRBV28	TRBD2	once	TRBJ2-1	TGTGCCAGCGCCCCTACAGACAGCGGGAGGGTGTCCTACAATGAGCAGTTCTTC	CASAPTDSGRVSYNEQFF
TRBV20-1	TRBD2	.	TRBJ2-1	TGCAGTGCTCGAGGGCGGGAGGCCCCCTTCTTC	CSARGREAPFF
TRBV28	TRBD2	.	TRBJ2-1	TGTGCCAGCAGTTTAGGCCTAGCGGGAGGGAAAAATGAGCAGTTCTTC	CASSLGLAGGKNEQFF
TRBV27	TRBD1	.	TRBJ2-7	TGTGCCAGCAGTTCGACAGGGTGGTCCTACGAGCAGTACTTC	CASSSTGWSYEQYF
TRBV5-4	TRBD1	.	TRBJ1-2	TGTGCCAGCAGCTTGTACTGGGACAGGGGGGAGAGGGGCTATGGCTACACCTTC	CASSLYWDRGERGYGYTF
TRBV21-1	.	.	TRBJ2-3	TGTGCCAGCAGCAGCGAGAATAGCGGGAGTCCTAGCACAGATACGCAGTATTTT	CASSSENSGSPSTDTQYF
TRBV29-1	.	.	TRBJ2-5	TGCAGCCCACGATGTAGGAGAGAGACCCAGTACTTC	CSPRCRRETQYF
TRBV6-5	.	few	TRBJ2-3	TGTGCCAGCAGTTTCCACTACAGGACAGATACGCAGTATTTT	CASSFHYRTDTQYF
TRBV30	.	.	TRBJ2-5	TGTGCCTGGAGTGTATCCCCGTACCAAGAGACCCAGTACTTC	CAWSVSPYQETQYF
TRBV10-3	TRBD1	.	TRBJ1-2	TGTGCCAGTGGGGACAGGGAGGGCTATGGCTACACCTTC	CASGDREGYGYTF
TRBV7-9	TRBD2	.	TRBJ2-1	TGTGCCAGCAGCTTACCACCGGGACTAGCGGGAGGGTATGAGCAGTTCTTC	CASSLPPGLAGGYEQFF
TRBV4-3	TRBD2	.	TRBJ2-7	TGCGCCAGCAGCCAGCAAGGGACTAGCGGATCCTACGAGCAGTACTTC	CASSQQGTSGSYEQYF
TRBV29-1	TRBD1	.	TRBJ1-3	TGCAGCGTTGAGAAGACAGGGACAGGAAACACCATATATTTT	CSVEKTGTGNTIYF
TRBV19	.	.	TRBJ1-2	TGTGCCAGTAAGAGGGATCCCTATGGCTACACCTTC	CASKRDPYGYTF
TRBV19	.	.	TRBJ1-1	TGTGCCAGTAGTGTCAGACTGAAGAACACTGAAGCTTTCTTT	CASSVRLKNTEAFF
TRBV7-2	TRBD2	.	TRBJ2-5	TGTGCCAGCAGCCGACGATTGGCGGCGGGAGGGCCAGAGACCCAGTACTTC	CASSRRLAAGGPETQYF
TRBV5-8	.	.	TRBJ2-3	TGTGCCAGCAGCTTGGAGGAGGAGGGATGGGCAGATACGCAGTATTTT	CASSLEEEGWADTQYF
TRBV21-1	.	.	TRBJ2-3	TGTGCCAGCAGCGCCCAGACTAGCGGGAAAGGAGGGACAGATACGCAGTATTTT	CASSAQTSGKGGTDTQYF
TRBV30	TRBD1	.	TRBJ2-6	TGTGCCTCAGGAAAGGACAGGCCTCTTGGGGCCAACGTCCTGACTTTC	CASGKDRPLGANVLTF
TRBV7-9	TRBD1	.	TRBJ2-7	TGTGCCAGCAGCCTCCTGGACAGGGGGTCGTACGAGCAGTACTTC	CASSLLDRGSYEQYF